A single sample is the source of the 16 T cell receptor beta chains below, sequenced in a study of response to subunit inactivated influenza vaccine. TCRdb redid the calling of the RT-PCR reads with MiXCR, one entry per CDR3 protein. Seen here are over 400,000 distinct CDR3 sequences, over 10% observed once, and the top ten hold roughly 14%. The specimen comprised PBMCs from blood, sampled roughly 47 days after vaccination. These receptors originate from a man aged 45-65 years who received an inactivated influenza vaccine.

This clonotype was seen many times. The genes are TRBV5-1 and TRBJ1-2; no definite D call. CDR3 length equals 14 residues. The germline V gene has CDR1 SGHRS and CDR2 YFSETQ. V lost 4 bases, J lost 0 bases, and 10 bases lay in between. The CDR3 DNA follows: TGCGCCAGCAGCCCATCCGGCTCTAACTATGGCTACACCTTC. Its protein product is CASSPSGSNYGYTF. The full variable domain, completed using reference TRBV5-1 and TRBJ1-2, is KAGVTQTPRYLIKTRGQQVTLSCSPISGHRSVSWYQQTPGQGLQFLFEYFSETQRNKGNFPGRFSGRQFSNSRSEMNVSTLELGDSALYLCASSPSGSNYGYTFGSGTRLTVV.

This clonotype was found a few times. This CDR3 reads CASGRADTGELFF. CDR3 DNA sequence: TGTGCCAGCGGGCGAGCGGACACCGGGGAGCTGTTTTTT. The rearrangement joins TRBV7-8 to TRBJ2-2; a possible D gene is TRBD2 (5 bases). The V gene's germline CDR1 is SGHVS and CDR2 FQNEAQ. This CDR3 region has 13 residues. V lost 8 bases, J lost 3 bases, and 10 bases lay in between.

The genes are TRBV9 and TRBJ1-2; D remains ambiguous. The germline CDR1 and CDR2 sequences are SGDLS and YYNGEE. This CDR3 region has 16 residues. V was trimmed by 2 bases and J by 1 base, leaving 15 bases between them. The CDR3 DNA follows: TGTGCCAGCAGCGTTTCTCCGGGCTCTTTTAACTATGGCTACACCTTC. It encodes CASSVSPGSFNYGYTF. Supplemented by reference TRBV9 and TRBJ1-2, the full variable domain reads DSGVTQTPKHLITATGQRVTLRCSPRSGDLSVYWYQQSLDQGLQFLIQYYNGEERAKGNILERFSAQQFPDLHSELNLSSLELGDSALYFCASSVSPGSFNYGYTFGSGTRLTVV.

The chain links TRBV20-1 to TRBJ2-1; TRBD2 matches 9 bases. Germline CDR1 DFQATT, CDR2 SNEGSKA (reference sequence). The V segment lost 2 bases and the J segment 10 bases; nucleotides outside the gene matches: 15. CDR3 length: 16 residues. The CDR3: CSARISGRRRGIEQFF. DNA for the CDR3: TGCAGTGCTAGAATTAGCGGGAGAAGAAGGGGAATCGAGCAGTTCTTC.

This chain uses TRBV6-2 or TRBV6-3 with TRBJ1-2; D not certain. The CDR3 runs 11 residues. V was clipped by 6 bases and J by 4 bases, with 6 bases between them. Germline loops: CDR1 MNHEY, CDR2 SVGEGT. The CDR3 here is CASRQLYGYTF. The DNA for the CDR3 is TGTGCCAGCAGACAGCTCTATGGCTACACCTTC.

The chain recombines TRBV4-2 with TRBJ2-7; no reliable D call. Germline lookup yields CDR1 LGHNA and CDR2 YNFKEQ. Between the trimmed V and J ends, which lost 4 bases and 6 bases, there was a span of 19 bases. The CDR3 has 15 amino acids. The CDR3 protein is CASSPLQRIGLEQYF. The CDR3 coding sequence is TGTGCCAGCAGCCCGCTTCAAAGGATCGGGCTCGAGCAGTACTTC.

The J gene is TRBJ2-5, the V gene TRBV7-2; no clear D gene. Germline V gives CDR1 SGHTA, CDR2 FQGNSA. The V gene lost 5 bases and the J gene lost 5 bases, with 15 bases spanning the gap. The CDR3 has 14 residues. CDR3 residues: CASSPGGQAETQYF. Here the CDR3 DNA reads TGTGCCAGCAGCCCCGGTGGGCAGGCCGAGACCCAGTACTTC.

V and J are TRBV18 and TRBJ2-6; no reliable D call. V lost 5 bases and J lost 0, with 8 bases in between. Germline V gives CDR1 KGHSH, CDR2 LQKENI. The CDR3 totals 15 residues. CDR3 in DNA: TGTGCCAGCTCAGTCACTAACTCTGGGGCCAACGTCCTGACTTTC. Its protein product is CASSVTNSGANVLTF.

The rearrangement joins TRBV9 to TRBJ2-7; TRBD2 matches at 13 bases. CDR3 length: 16 residues. Per the germline V gene, CDR1 is SGDLS and CDR2 is YYNGEE. With 0 bases clipped from V and 2 bases from J, the junction kept 2 bases outside the gene matches. The CDR3 spells CASSVGGLAGTYEQYF. The CDR3 DNA reads TGTGCCAGCAGCGTAGGGGGACTAGCGGGGACCTACGAGCAGTACTTC.

This clonotype was detected only a few times. The rearrangement joins TRBV19 to TRBJ2-1, with 8 positions matching TRBD1. The CDR3 consists of 15 residues. The junction had 4 bases not matched to a gene; V was cut back by 4 bases and J by 2 bases. The germline V gene encodes CDR1 LNHDA and CDR2 SQIVND (reference sequence). The CDR3 protein is CASSRTGLAYNEQFF. CDR3 bases: TGTGCCAGTAGTAGGACAGGGTTGGCCTACAATGAGCAGTTCTTC.

For this clonotype: An end of the junction differs from the germline gene, which may be a read error. This sequence joins TRBV12-3 or TRBV12-4 and TRBJ1-5; weak D call: TRBD1 (6 bases). The CDR3 is 14 residues long. The CDR3 loop reads CASRIGQSNQPQQF. The CDR3 nucleotides are TGTGCCAGCAGGATCGGACAGAGCAATCAGCCCCAGCAATTT.

The chain is built from TRBV3-1 and TRBJ2-1; D remains ambiguous. Germline loops: CDR1 LGHDT, CDR2 YNNKEL (reference sequence). CDR3 size: 15 residues. The V and J ends lost 8 bases and 0 bases respectively, with 14 bases between them. CDR3 region: CASGVADLSYNEQFF. For the CDR3, the DNA is TGTGCCAGCGGTGTCGCGGACCTCTCCTACAATGAGCAGTTCTTC.

This chain links TRBV3-1 with TRBJ1-5, with 7 bases fitting TRBD1. J gave up 2 bases and V 3 bases, and 4 bases lay outside the gene matches. Germline V CDR1 and CDR2: LGHDT, YNNKEL (reference sequence). The CDR3 covers 15 residues. CDR3 nucleotides: TGTGCCAGCAGCCAGGGAGGGGGCGGCAATCAGCCCCAGCATTTT. This sequence encodes CASSQGGGGNQPQHF.

J is TRBJ2-5 and V is TRBV5-1; TRBD1 matches at 12 bases. Germline assignment: CDR1 SGHRS and CDR2 YFSETQ. The ends lost 5 bases at V and 2 bases at J; junction bases unmatched: 4. The CDR3 spans 15 residues. CDR3 sequence (DNA): TGCGCCAGCAGAAGGGACAGGGGGCTTCAAGAGACCCAGTACTTC. The encoded protein is CASRRDRGLQETQYF.

This clonotype showed up just a few times. The chain recombines TRBV12-3 or TRBV12-4 with TRBJ2-7; tentatively, D is TRBD1 (6 bases). The CDR3 runs to 14 residues. Trimming removed 3 bases at V and 7 bases at J, with 16 bases between. The DNA of the CDR3 is TGTGCCAGCAGTTTTTCGGACAGTCTTGGGGAGCAGTACTTC. Translated: CASSFSDSLGEQYF.

The chain joins TRBV7-6 to TRBJ2-7; 12 bases are shared with TRBD2. Germline CDR1 is SGHVS and CDR2 is FNYEAQ. CDR3 length: 15 residues. V shed 5 bases, J shed 3 bases, and the junction held 5 bases outside the gene matches. DNA of the CDR3: TGTGCCAGCAGCGAACTAGCGGGGGGTAACTACGAGCAGTACTTC. Its translation: CASSELAGGNYEQYF.